The clone carrying this TCR beta chain was recorded at least ten times. Its antigen is currently unknown. RNA transcripts were the source from which TCR beta CDR3 regions were amplified. Following a first-round RT-PCR that used HTBI primers, a second-round multiplex PCR was carried out. One entry per CDR3 protein, called by TCRdb with MiXCR from the multiplex PCR reads. The sample lists approximately 210,000 distinct CDR3 sequences; just under 30% were seen once. A diagnosis was made from clinical symptoms together with serum thyroxine, TRAb, thyroid ultrasound and orbital computed tomography. This entry comes from a study of Graves' ophthalmopathy and Graves' hyperthyroidism. General study findings and limits: Appearing in blood as well were most expanded thyroid clonotypes above 0.001 frequency.

Trimming pared 5 bases from V and 2 bases from J, leaving 12 bases between. Germline loops: CDR1 MGHDK, CDR2 SYGVNS. This CDR3 contains 14 residues. This rearrangement joins TRBV25-1 to TRBJ2-5, with no clear D. The sample comprised peripheral blood. This receptor was identified in a man aged 50 or older with Graves' ophthalmopathy. This chain's CDR3 is CASSPIGPQETQYF. CDR3 bases: TGTGCCAGCAGTCCAATCGGACCGCAAGAGACCCAGTACTTC.